This entry is about one TCR beta chain. Its target is not known. Amplified TCR beta CDR3 regions derived from RNA transcripts. The HTBI primer set drove a first-round RT-PCR of the TCR CDR3. TCRdb fed the multiplex PCR reads into MiXCR, producing one record per CDR3 protein. The sample holds 500,000 to 650,000 distinct CDR3 sequences, 17% seen once. The sample comes from a study of T cells in Graves' hyperthyroidism and ophthalmopathy. Study findings and constraints: It was a median about seven months before onset that the model predicted ophthalmopathy. Patients with ophthalmopathy were separated from those with stable hyperthyroidism by a 13 V-J model. Blood also held most thyroid clonotypes expanded beyond 0.001.

The germline V gene encodes CDR1 SGHRS and CDR2 YFSETQ. Trimming at V came to 4 bases and at J to 5 bases, leaving 10 bases not matched to a gene. The length of the CDR3 is 16 residues. The authors took PBMCs from 10 ml fresh peripheral blood. This TCR was recovered from a woman aged 18-35 years with Graves' ophthalmopathy. Sequencing was done on a sample of blood. The chain carries TRBV5-1 and TRBJ2-2; TRBD1 matches at 8 bases. The DNA of the CDR3 is TGCGCCAGCAGCCCTCGGGACAGGCTCCTAACCGGGGAGCTGTTTTTT. Amino acid sequence: CASSPRDRLLTGELFF. The full variable domain, its missing parts supplied by reference TRBV5-1 and TRBJ2-2, is KAGVTQTPRYLIKTRGQQVTLSCSPISGHRSVSWYQQTPGQGLQFLFEYFSETQRNKGNFPGRFSGRQFSNSRSEMNVSTLELGDSALYLCASSPRDRLLTGELFFGEGSRLTVL.